This T cell receptor beta chain was recorded in a study of T-cell reconstitution after alpha-beta-depleted transplantation in children. General study points: Roughly two months post-transplant, alpha-beta T cells reportedly originated from several hundred graft clones that had expanded. Recipient T cells and thymic progenitors that survived gave rise to the high TCRbeta diversity observed at day 60 in some patients. The authors attributed T-cell counts and diversity one year after transplant mostly to newly produced T cells.

CDR3 length: 15 amino acids. Trimming stripped 1 base from V and 5 bases from J, with 15 bases between. This sample's TCRbeta library carried unique molecular identifier barcodes. One entry per CDR3 protein, called by TCRdb with MiXCR from the PCR reads. The table shows 140,000 or so distinct CDR3 sequences, with 7.5% to 9% occurring only once. This clonotype showed up many times. What it recognizes is unknown. The sample in question was PBMCs, mostly from graft donor cells, obtained 180 days after TCRalphabeta/CD19-depleted stem cell transplant. The sequence came from a female patient under 10 years old who had a stem cell transplant for congenital amegakaryocytic thrombocytopenia, so the T cells may come from the graft donor. The genes are TRBV12-3 or TRBV12-4 and TRBJ2-7; D is uncertain. The CDR3 DNA reads as TGTGCCAGCAGTTTAGGTGGCAGGCTCATGCACGAGCAGTACTTC. Its translation: CASSLGGRLMHEQYF.